A single sample is the source of the 9 T cell receptor beta chains below, sequenced in a study of CD8+ T cells in alopecia areata. TCR sequencing used cDNA made by reverse transcription of extracted RNA. Using immunoSEQ multiplex PCR, the repertoire was profiled, and TCRdb retains in-frame clones only, with some absent. The table lists some 200,000 clones, 45% to 70% of them singletons, with roughly 5.3% in the top ten. Input material: CD8+ T cells sorted from blood. The receptors come from a human donor in good health.

The chain links TRBV7-6 to TRBJ1-5; 9 bases map to TRBD1. The V and J ends lost 3 bases and 3 bases, in that order; junction bases with no gene match: 9. This CDR3 contains 17 residues. The germline V gene encodes CDR1 SGHVS and CDR2 FNYEAQ. The CDR3 reads CASSFSGTGMNNQPQHF. The DNA of the CDR3 is TGTGCCAGCAGCTTCTCCGGGACAGGGATGAACAATCAGCCCCAGCATTTT.

The chain recombines TRBV5-1 with TRBJ2-1; no clear D. The CDR3 is made up of 11 amino acids. The V end lost 6 bases, the J end lost 6 bases, and 7 bases lay between the germline ends. Germline V gives CDR1 SGHRS, CDR2 YFSETQ. CDR3 protein: CASNWGNEQFF. CDR3 bases: TGCGCCAGCAACTGGGGCAATGAGCAGTTCTTC. Variable domain in full (rest from reference TRBV5-1 and TRBJ2-1): KAGVTQTPRYLIKTRGQQVTLSCSPISGHRSVSWYQQTPGQGLQFLFEYFSETQRNKGNFPGRFSGRQFSNSRSEMNVSTLELGDSALYLCASNWGNEQFFGPGTRLTVL.

The chain joins TRBV5-4 to TRBJ1-1; TRBD1 is a possible D gene (6 bases). V was trimmed by 9 bases and J by 5 bases, leaving 14 bases between them. In germline, CDR1 is SGHNT, CDR2 YYREEE (reference sequence). This CDR3 has 12 amino acids. CDR3 nucleotide sequence: TGTGCCATCCCGGGGAGGGGGACTGAAGCTTTCTTT. Amino acids: CAIPGRGTEAFF.

This rearrangement joins TRBV5-1 to TRBJ1-1; 7 nucleotides align to TRBD1. The CDR3 loop spans 13 amino acids. Germline loops: CDR1 SGHRS, CDR2 YFSETQ. The trim removed 7 bases at V and 4 bases at J, leaving 7 bases unmatched. The CDR3 spells CASLGRGSTEAFF. For the CDR3, the DNA is TGCGCCAGCCTAGGCAGGGGGTCCACTGAAGCTTTCTTT.

The chain recombines TRBV27 with TRBJ2-4; D gene ambiguous. Germline V gene data show CDR1 as MNHEY and CDR2 as SMNVEV (reference sequence). CDR3 length: 15 residues. Trimming removed 5 bases at V and 9 bases at J, with 20 bases between. CDR3 sequence reads: CASSLYQTAGGIQYF. The CDR3, as DNA: TGTGCCAGCAGTCTTTATCAGACTGCCGGCGGCATTCAGTACTTC.

The chain combines TRBV5-1 with TRBJ2-3, with 11 bases identical to TRBD2. V was pared by 4 bases and J by 1 base, with 2 bases of the junction left unmatched. The CDR3 runs to 15 residues. Per the germline V gene, CDR1 is SGHRS and CDR2 is YFSETQ. In DNA, the CDR3 is TGCGCCAGCAGCCAACTAGCGGGGGGCACAGATACGCAGTATTTT. Protein: CASSQLAGGTDTQYF. The whole variable domain, filled in from reference TRBV5-1 and TRBJ2-3, reads KAGVTQTPRYLIKTRGQQVTLSCSPISGHRSVSWYQQTPGQGLQFLFEYFSETQRNKGNFPGRFSGRQFSNSRSEMNVSTLELGDSALYLCASSQLAGGTDTQYFGPGTRLTVL.

CDR3 region: CASSLRLGTSGIQYF. The CDR3 DNA is TGTGCCAGCAGCTTACGACTAGGGACCTCGGGCATTCAGTACTTC. The genes are TRBV13 and TRBJ2-4, with a weak D call TRBD2 (6 bases). The V end lost 2 bases, the J end lost 9 bases, and 17 bases lay between the germline ends. Germline V CDR1 and CDR2: PRHDT, FYEKMQ (reference sequence). The CDR3 sequence is 15 residues long. Filled out from reference TRBV13 and TRBJ2-4, the complete variable domain reads AAGVIQSPRHLIKEKRETATLKCYPIPRHDTVYWYQQGPGQDPQFLISFYEKMQSDKGSIPDRFSAQQFSDYHSELNMSSLELGDSALYFCASSLRLGTSGIQYFGAGTRLSVL.

The chain couples TRBV7-9 to TRBJ1-2, with D perhaps TRBD1 (5 bases). V was pared by 5 bases and J by 0 bases, with 13 bases between. Germline loops: CDR1 SEHNR, CDR2 FQNEAQ (reference sequence). The CDR3 runs to 15 residues. The CDR3 sequence is CASSRSGKANYGYTF. DNA of the CDR3: TGTGCCAGCAGCAGGTCAGGGAAAGCTAACTATGGCTACACCTTC.

A few counts support this clone. The chain is built from TRBV15 and TRBJ2-3, with D unresolved. Trimming shortened V by 0 bases and J by 2 bases, and 9 bases separated the two germline ends. Per germline, CDR1 LNHNV and CDR2 YYDKDF (reference sequence). This CDR3 has 15 residues. The CDR3 DNA sequence: TGTGCCACCAGCAGAGATCTGGCCTTCACAGATACGCAGTATTTT. Translating gives CATSRDLAFTDTQYF.